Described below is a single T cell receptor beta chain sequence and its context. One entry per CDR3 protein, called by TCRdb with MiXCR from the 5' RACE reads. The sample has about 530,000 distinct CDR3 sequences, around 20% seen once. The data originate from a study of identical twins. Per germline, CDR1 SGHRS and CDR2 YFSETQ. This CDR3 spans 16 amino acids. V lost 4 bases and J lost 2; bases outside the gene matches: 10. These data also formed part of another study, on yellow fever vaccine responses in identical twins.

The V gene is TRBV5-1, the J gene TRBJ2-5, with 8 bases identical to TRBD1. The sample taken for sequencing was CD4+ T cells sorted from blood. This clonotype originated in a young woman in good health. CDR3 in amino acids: CASSKRTGPIQETQYF. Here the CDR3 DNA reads TGCGCCAGCAGCAAACGGACAGGGCCAATTCAAGAGACCCAGTACTTC.